This T cell receptor (beta chain) was sequenced for a study of cytomegalovirus exposure and HLA in healthy donors. Broader study findings: The authors assumed roughly uniform sequencing depth across donors for presence/absence analyses. It was reported in a later analysis that an Asian-associated ancestry cluster showed fewer N-insertions than the roughly 710-donor mean. Researchers reported in a later analysis that a missense DCLRE1C variant was tied to TCR beta V- and J-gene trimming. A few chains tied to CMV proved CMV antigen-specific in vitro.

A multiplex PCR was run with 60 Vbeta primers and 13 Jbeta primers. Only in-frame clones appear in the TCRdb table, and some are missing; sequencing was by immunoSEQ multiplex PCR. The table lists some 140,000 clones, about 85% of them singletons. This clone showed up just once. The antigen is undetermined. The CDR3 is made up of 16 amino acids. Germline CDR1 reads SGHDN; CDR2 reads FVKESK. The V and J ends lost 0 bases and 2 bases respectively, with 12 bases between them. V and J are TRBV14 and TRBJ2-3, with D perhaps TRBD2 (5 bases). The sequence derives from a female donor in good health and CMV-seronegative. Material: PBMCs. The CDR3 reads CASSQDLGGPTDTQYF. CDR3 nucleotide sequence: TGTGCCAGCAGCCAAGATCTAGGAGGTCCCACAGATACGCAGTATTTT.